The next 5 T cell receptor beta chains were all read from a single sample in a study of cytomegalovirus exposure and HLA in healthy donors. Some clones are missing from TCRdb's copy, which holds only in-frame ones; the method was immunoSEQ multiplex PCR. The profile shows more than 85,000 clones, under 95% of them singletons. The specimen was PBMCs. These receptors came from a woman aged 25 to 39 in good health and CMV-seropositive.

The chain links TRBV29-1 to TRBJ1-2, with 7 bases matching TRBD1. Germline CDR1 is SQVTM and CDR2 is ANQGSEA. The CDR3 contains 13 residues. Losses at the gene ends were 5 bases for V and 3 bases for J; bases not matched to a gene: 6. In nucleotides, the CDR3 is TGCAGCGTTCGGATAGGGACAGACTATGGCTACACCTTC. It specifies CSVRIGTDYGYTF. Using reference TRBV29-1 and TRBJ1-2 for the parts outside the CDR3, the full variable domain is SAVISQKPSRDICQRGTSLTIQCQVDSQVTMMFWYRQQPGQSLTLIATANQGSEATYESGFVIDKFPISRPNLTFSTLTVSNMSPEDSSIYLCSVRIGTDYGYTFGSGTRLTVV.

The CDR3 nucleotides are TGTGCCAGCACCCACTGGGGGACAGGTCGCAATCAGCCCCAGCATTTT. Amino acid sequence: CASTHWGTGRNQPQHF. This sequence joins TRBV28 and TRBJ1-5; 8 bases align to TRBD1. V lost 7 bases to trimming and J lost 2 bases; unmatched junction nucleotides: 10. The CDR3 runs to 16 residues. The germline gives CDR1 MDHEN, CDR2 SYDVKM.

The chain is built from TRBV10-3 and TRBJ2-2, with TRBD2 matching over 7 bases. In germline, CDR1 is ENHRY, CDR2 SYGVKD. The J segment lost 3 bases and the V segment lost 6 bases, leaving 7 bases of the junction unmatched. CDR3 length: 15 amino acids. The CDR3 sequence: CAIRRLAVDTGELFF. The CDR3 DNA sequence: TGTGCCATCAGAAGACTAGCAGTAGACACCGGGGAGCTGTTTTTT.

The CDR3 loop reads CASTQREGSGNEQFF. In nucleotides, the CDR3 is TGTGCCAGCACCCAGCGGGAGGGCTCCGGCAATGAGCAGTTCTTC. This chain connects TRBV5-4 to TRBJ2-1; 10 nucleotides line up with TRBD2. V dropped 6 bases and J dropped 6; count of bases not matched to a gene: 9. This CDR3 has 15 residues. Germline V CDR1 and CDR2: SGHNT, YYREEE (reference sequence).

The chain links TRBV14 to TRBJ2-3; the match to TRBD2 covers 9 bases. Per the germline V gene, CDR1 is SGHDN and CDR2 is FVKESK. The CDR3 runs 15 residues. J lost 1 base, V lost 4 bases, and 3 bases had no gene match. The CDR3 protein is CASSLWTSGTDTQYF. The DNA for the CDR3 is TGTGCCAGCAGCCTATGGACTAGCGGCACAGATACGCAGTATTTT. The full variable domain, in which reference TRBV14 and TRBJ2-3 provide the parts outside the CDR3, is EAGVTQFPSHSVIEKGQTVTLRCDPISGHDNLYWYRRVMGKEIKFLLHFVKESKQDESGMPNNRFLAERTGGTYSTLKVQPAELEDSGVYFCASSLWTSGTDTQYFGPGTRLTVL.